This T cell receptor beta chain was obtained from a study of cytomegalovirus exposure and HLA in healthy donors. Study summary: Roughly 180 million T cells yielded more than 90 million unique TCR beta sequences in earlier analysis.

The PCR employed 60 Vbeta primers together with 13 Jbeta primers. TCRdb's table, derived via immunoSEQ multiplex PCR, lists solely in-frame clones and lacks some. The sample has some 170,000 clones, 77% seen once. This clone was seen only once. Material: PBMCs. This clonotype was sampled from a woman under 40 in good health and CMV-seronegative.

The CDR3 coding sequence is TGTGCCAGTAGTGGGGGCCCCACTGAAGCTTTCTTT. This codes for CASSGGPTEAFF. The chain carries TRBV19 and TRBJ1-1; D perhaps matches TRBD1 (6 bases). V was clipped by 5 bases and J by 4 bases, with 8 bases between them. The CDR3 covers 12 residues. In germline, CDR1 is LNHDA, CDR2 SQIVND (reference sequence).